Shown below are 24 T cell receptor beta chains from a single sample sequenced in a study of T-cell memory formation after mild COVID-19 (dated by TCRdb to the early 2020s). Library preparation was by 5' RACE. Sequencing was carried out with an Illumina NovaSeq 6000. TCRdb trimmed the raw reads at Q25, called clones with MiXCR and kept productive beta chains. Each entry merges the rows of one CDR3 protein and shows their most common DNA and genes. This sample has approximately 340,000 distinct CDR3 sequences in its table, and 10% to 15% of those were observed once. The ten largest clones represent around a fifth of the sample. The sequencing sample was made of PBMCs or a T cell subset sorted from them (not recorded which). These receptors all stem from a man younger than 35 who had mild COVID-19 (a few samples of this study predate the infection). The sample titles of this study are shuffled in the database, so cell type and time point are left out; the donor was told from shared clones.

This clonotype was recorded at least ten times. V gene TRBV19 combines with J gene TRBJ1-5; D ambiguous. Germline loops: CDR1 LNHDA, CDR2 SQIVND (reference sequence). V lost 3 bases and J lost 7, with 16 bases in between. CDR3 size: 15 residues. The CDR3 here is CASSIVPLLLQPQHF. Here the CDR3 DNA reads TGTGCCAGTAGTATTGTCCCCCTTTTATTGCAGCCCCAGCATTTT.

V gene TRBV12-3 or TRBV12-4 combines with J gene TRBJ2-7; 8 bases are shared with TRBD1. The CDR3 extends over 14 amino acids. Unmatched junction bases numbered 10, after V lost 7 bases and J lost 5 bases. This chain's CDR3 is CASKRWTGSHEQYF. CDR3 nucleotide sequence: TGTGCCAGCAAGAGATGGACAGGGTCCCACGAGCAGTACTTC.

This chain links TRBV12-3 or TRBV12-4 with TRBJ2-3; TRBD1 matches at 8 bases. The CDR3 is 16 residues long. Trimming cost V 7 bases and J 3 bases; bases outside gene matches: 12. This CDR3 is CASTPLGQGATDTQYF. CDR3 in DNA: TGTGCCAGCACCCCGCTCGGACAGGGAGCTACAGATACGCAGTATTTT.

This clonotype was detected a few times. The chain has TRBV4-1 and TRBJ1-5, with a weak D call TRBD1 (6 bases). The V end lost 0 bases, the J end lost 0 bases, and 9 bases lay between the germline ends. This CDR3 is built from 16 residues. Germline V gene sequence: CDR1 MGHRA, CDR2 YSYEKL. In nucleotides, the CDR3 is TGCGCCAGCAGCCAAGAATCGGGGGCTAGCAATCAGCCCCAGCATTTT. Its protein product is CASSQESGASNQPQHF.

This clonotype was counted between two and nine times. V usage is TRBV7-9 and J usage is TRBJ2-5; D gene ambiguous. Germline lookup yields CDR1 SEHNR and CDR2 FQNEAQ (reference sequence). The CDR3 is 15 residues long. V was clipped by 1 base and J by 5 bases, with 14 bases between them. CDR3 loop: CASSLGIPSQETQYF. The CDR3 nucleotides are TGTGCCAGCAGCTTAGGAATACCCTCCCAGGAGACCCAGTACTTC.

The CDR3, as DNA: TGCGCCAGCAGCGACGGGACAGGCCGCATTGCGAACACCGGGGAGCTGTTTTTT. This gives the protein CASSDGTGRIANTGELFF. The chain is built from TRBV10-2 and TRBJ2-2; 8 bases align to TRBD1. CDR3 length equals 18 residues. Trimming took 6 bases from V and 0 from J; bases not matched to a gene: 12. The germline gives CDR1 WSHSY, CDR2 SAAADI.

The genes are TRBV6-6 and TRBJ1-6; 7 nucleotides line up with TRBD1. V trimming: 9 bases; J trimming: 14 bases; junction bases outside the gene matches: 13. The length of the CDR3 is 13 residues. The germline CDR1 and CDR2 sequences are MNHNY and SVGAGI (reference sequence). The chain's CDR3 is CASYHPRGLALHF. CDR3 nucleotides: TGTGCCAGTTACCACCCGAGGGGGCTGGCCCTCCACTTT.

This clonotype was counted only a few times. The chain has TRBV6-1 and TRBJ2-7; D perhaps matches TRBD2 (6 bases). V was clipped by 7 bases and J by 1 base, with 14 bases between them. CDR3 length: 14 amino acids. Germline-derived CDR1 and CDR2 are MNHNS and SASEGT. The CDR3, as DNA: TGTGCCAGCACAGGAGGGCCGAGGTCCTACGAGCAGTACTTC. Translation: CASTGGPRSYEQYF.

V and J are TRBV7-2 and TRBJ2-2, with no clear D. Looked up from germline, CDR1 is SGHTA and CDR2 is FQGNSA. CDR3 length: 12 amino acids. Deletions cut 4 bases from V and 7 bases from J, with 7 bases between. The CDR3 protein is CASSYANGELFF. As DNA, the CDR3 is TGTGCCAGCAGCTACGCAAACGGGGAGCTGTTTTTT.

This clonotype was counted between two and nine times. This chain connects TRBV10-3 to TRBJ1-2; possibly TRBD1 for D (5 bases). V was cut by 0 bases and J by 8 bases, with 19 bases left in between. The V gene's germline CDR1 is ENHRY and CDR2 SYGVKD. The CDR3 is 16 residues long. The chain's CDR3 is CAISESTNPGMRGYTF. As DNA, the CDR3 is TGTGCCATCAGTGAGTCGACTAATCCAGGGATGAGAGGCTACACCTTC.

This clonotype showed up just a few times. This chain uses TRBV7-9 with TRBJ2-7, with unresolved D. The CDR3 is made up of 15 amino acids. The V and J ends lost 1 base and 1 base respectively, with 11 bases between them. Germline loops: CDR1 SEHNR, CDR2 FQNEAQ (reference sequence). This CDR3 reads CASSLVGSSSYEQYV. CDR3 coding DNA: TGTGCCAGCAGCTTAGTAGGGTCCAGTTCCTACGAGCAGTACGTC.

This clonotype was observed a few times. The chain employs TRBV27 and TRBJ1-1, with TRBD1 as a possible D gene (5 bases). The CDR3 covers 16 residues. Trimming took 5 bases from V and 0 from J, leaving 16 bases between them. Germline CDR1 and CDR2: MNHEY and SMNVEV (reference sequence). For the CDR3, the DNA is TGTGCCAGCAGTCCCCAGAATGGGGCGTTGAACACTGAAGCTTTCTTT. Its translation: CASSPQNGALNTEAFF.

The chain recombines TRBV12-3 or TRBV12-4 with TRBJ2-3; D possibly matches TRBD1 or TRBD2 (5 bases each). This CDR3 has 15 residues. Trimming removed 10 bases at V and 2 bases at J, with 19 bases between. The CDR3 here is CATQRLGETTDTQYF. As DNA, the CDR3 is TGTGCCACCCAGAGGTTGGGGGAGACCACAGATACGCAGTATTTT.

This clonotype was recorded at least ten times. The DNA for the CDR3 is TGCAGTGCTAGACCGCGGGGGGGACGCGTGTCCTACGAGCAGTACGTC. Its translation is CSARPRGGRVSYEQYV. This chain links TRBV20-1 with TRBJ2-7; 9 positions agree with TRBD2. Germline lookup yields CDR1 DFQATT and CDR2 SNEGSKA (reference sequence). Losses at the gene ends were 2 bases for V and 1 base for J; bases not matched to a gene: 9. This CDR3 region has 16 residues.

A few counts support this clonotype. This chain joins TRBV5-6 and TRBJ2-3, with 7 bases matching TRBD1. J was trimmed by 3 bases and V by 5 bases; bases with no gene match: 3. Germline V lookup: CDR1 SGHDT, CDR2 YYEEEE. The CDR3 has 13 residues. In DNA form, the CDR3 reads TGTGCCAGCAGAACAGGGGAAACAGATACGCAGTATTTT. This gives the protein CASRTGETDTQYF. The full variable domain, with the rest looked up from reference TRBV5-6 and TRBJ2-3, is DAGVTQSPTHLIKTRGQQVTLRCSPKSGHDTVSWYQQALGQGPQFIFQYYEEEERQRGNFPDRFSGHQFPNYSSELNVNALLLGDSALYLCASRTGETDTQYFGPGTRLTVL.

This clonotype was recorded many times. The rearrangement uses TRBV6-2 or TRBV6-3 and TRBJ2-1; D perhaps matches TRBD1 (5 bases). Germline CDR1 is MNHEY and CDR2 is SVGEGT. V shed 6 bases and J shed 9 bases, with 12 bases lying between them. This CDR3 is built from 12 residues. CDR3 in amino acids: CASRQGGGEQFF. CDR3 bases: TGTGCCAGCAGGCAGGGTGGCGGTGAGCAGTTCTTC.

This clonotype appeared a few times. CDR3 sequence (DNA): TGTGCCAGCAGGCCTACAGGGCACTATGGCTACACCTTC. As protein: CASRPTGHYGYTF. The chain links TRBV12-3 or TRBV12-4 to TRBJ1-2, with D possibly matching TRBD1 (6 bases). The length of the CDR3 is 13 residues. The V and J ends lost 6 bases and 3 bases respectively, with 11 bases between them.

This clonotype occurred a few times. The V gene is TRBV24-1, the J gene TRBJ2-3; TRBD2 matches at 15 bases. J gave up 3 bases and V 3 bases, and 3 bases lay outside the gene matches. The CDR3 is made up of 17 amino acids. CDR1 and CDR2 from the germline V gene are KGHDR and SFDVKD. In DNA form, the CDR3 reads TGTGCCACCAGTGATGGGACTAGCGGGGGGTCGACAGATACGCAGTATTTT. The encoded protein is CATSDGTSGGSTDTQYF.

This clonotype came up a few times. V gene TRBV27 combines with J gene TRBJ1-5; D is perhaps TRBD1 (6 bases). The CDR3 covers 17 residues. V was shortened by 4 bases and J by 0 bases, with 16 bases between the two germline ends. The germline CDR1 and CDR2 sequences are MNHEY and SMNVEV (reference sequence). The CDR3 loop reads CASSSRTGLRSNQPQHF. CDR3 DNA: TGTGCCAGCAGTTCACGCACAGGGCTCCGTAGCAATCAGCCCCAGCATTTT.

This clonotype was recorded at least ten times. This chain links TRBV9 with TRBJ1-2; D is possibly TRBD1 (6 bases). The CDR3 consists of 14 residues. Germline values: CDR1 SGDLS, CDR2 YYNGEE. Trimming pared 3 bases from V and 6 bases from J, leaving 15 bases between. The CDR3 nucleotides are TGTGCCAGCAGCGGATCCACAGGGTTCGATGGCTACACCTTC. Its protein is CASSGSTGFDGYTF.

This clonotype was detected only a few times. In nucleotides, the CDR3 is TGTGCCAGCAGCCGGACCGGGACAGGTTATGGCTACACCTTC. This codes for CASSRTGTGYGYTF. The V call is TRBV11-2, the J call TRBJ1-2; 8 nucleotides agree with TRBD1. The CDR3 has 14 residues. V dropped 5 bases and J dropped 5; count of bases not matched to a gene: 7. Germline V lookup: CDR1 SGHAT, CDR2 FQNNGV.

The chain carries TRBV7-2 and TRBJ2-1; TRBD2 aligns across 10 bases. The germline CDR1 and CDR2 sequences are SGHTA and FQGNSA. The trim removed 1 base at V and 7 bases at J, leaving 4 bases unmatched. This CDR3 spans 15 amino acids. The CDR3 DNA is TGTGCCAGCAGCTTAGAGCGGGGGGGCCCGAATGAGCAGTTCTTC. The encoded protein is CASSLERGGPNEQFF.

The V call is TRBV7-8, the J call TRBJ2-1; a weak D match, TRBD2 (6 bases). Germline loops: CDR1 SGHVS, CDR2 FQNEAQ. The CDR3 has 15 amino acids. Between the trimmed V and J ends, which lost 2 bases and 0 bases, there was a span of 8 bases. The CDR3 region is CASSLIGGSYNEQFF. The CDR3 DNA is TGTGCCAGCAGCTTAATCGGGGGCTCCTACAATGAGCAGTTCTTC.

This chain connects TRBV4-2 to TRBJ2-3; D not certain. The ends were cut back, 0 bases at V and 4 bases at J, with 11 bases in the middle. The germline CDR1 and CDR2 sequences are LGHNA and YNFKEQ. CDR3 length: 15 residues. The CDR3 is CASSQDGLSSDTQYF. In DNA form, the CDR3 reads TGTGCCAGCAGCCAAGATGGGCTGAGCTCAGATACGCAGTATTTT.